Listed below are T cell receptor beta chains from one sample, sequenced in a study of Ad26.COV2.S vaccination and SARS-CoV-2 variants. The method was immunoSEQ multiplex PCR; TCRdb's version includes in-frame clones alone and lacks a portion of them. The sample lists about 480,000 clones, roughly 87% occurring once. This specimen consisted of peripheral blood, obtained in a trial of Ad26.COV2.S vaccine versus placebo. Source of these receptors: a person aged 18 to 59 who received the Ad26.COV2.S COVID-19 vaccine or a placebo. CDR3s include the opening cysteine and the closing phenylalanine or tryptophan. A D gene is named only where the DNA matches it firmly. For some rows the clone size is stated as once, few or many, or as a class when expanded; others skip it.

j_gene | d_gene | v_gene | abundance | CDR3aa | CDR3nt
TRBJ2-7 | NA | TRBV7-9 | few | CASGEIGEQYF | TGTGCCTCCGGGGAAATCGGGGAGCAGTACTTC
TRBJ2-5 | TRBD1 | TRBV15 | NA | CATSSTYRGPGLETQYF | TGTGCCACCAGCAGTACCTACAGGGGGCCGGGGTTAGAGACCCAGTACTTC
TRBJ2-2 | NA | TRBV9 | NA | CASSVQNTGELFF | TGTGCCAGCAGCGTGCAGAACACCGGGGAGCTGTTTTTT
TRBJ1-6 | TRBD1 | TRBV6-5 | NA | CASSLSGGAYSPLHF | TGTGCCAGCAGTCTCTCAGGGGGCGCTTATTCACCCCTCCACTTT
TRBJ1-3 | NA | TRBV19 | NA | CASSQPTWGGPGNTIYF | TGTGCCAGTAGCCAACCGACCTGGGGAGGGCCTGGAAACACCATATATTTT
TRBJ1-2 | NA | TRBV7-2 | NA | CASSFDPLFGGYTF | TGTGCCAGCAGCTTTGACCCTCTATTCGGTGGCTACACCTTC
TRBJ2-2 | TRBD2 | TRBV7-3 | NA | CASSWAGTSGAGELFF | TGTGCCAGCAGCTGGGCCGGGACTAGCGGGGCCGGGGAGCTGTTTTTT
TRBJ1-2 | TRBD1 | TRBV9 | NA | CASSVGQGIHGYTF | TGTGCCAGCAGCGTAGGACAGGGAATCCATGGCTACACCTTC
TRBJ2-7 | NA | TRBV19 | once | CASSPDRNPTYEQYF | TGTGCCAGTAGTCCAGACAGAAACCCGACCTACGAGCAGTACTTC
TRBJ1-1 | NA | TRBV7-2 | NA | CASSLEGMNTEAFF | TGTGCCAGCAGCTTAGAGGGCATGAACACTGAAGCTTTCTTT
TRBJ2-1 | TRBD2 | TRBV6-4 | NA | CASRRKEREDEQFF | TGTGCCAGCAGAAGGAAAGAGCGGGAGGATGAGCAGTTCTTC
TRBJ2-3 | TRBD2 | TRBV20-1 | NA | CSASLPSGLAGADTQYF | TGCAGTGCTAGTCTTCCCTCGGGACTAGCGGGGGCAGATACGCAGTATTTT
TRBJ2-2 | NA | TRBV25-1 | NA | CASSESGITGELFF | TGTGCCAGCAGTGAATCAGGGATCACCGGGGAGCTGTTTTTT
TRBJ2-7 | TRBD2 | TRBV27 | NA | CASSLTVSGKYEQYF | TGTGCCAGCAGTTTAACGGTTAGCGGGAAATACGAGCAGTACTTC
TRBJ1-2 | TRBD1 | TRBV30 | NA | CAWSVSGGMGYTF | TGTGCCTGGAGTGTCTCAGGGGGCATGGGCTACACCTTC
TRBJ1-2 | NA | TRBV30 | NA | CAWGPANYGYTF | TGTGCCTGGGGGCCGGCCAACTATGGCTACACCTTC
TRBJ2-7 | NA | TRBV6-5 | NA | CASSYNPVGGPYEQYF | TGTGCCAGCAGTTACAATCCCGTGGGCGGTCCCTACGAGCAGTACTTC
TRBJ2-3 | NA | TRBV3-1/TRBV3-2 | NA | CASSPHPDTQYF | TGTGCCAGCAGCCCACATCCAGATACGCAGTATTTT
TRBJ2-7 | NA | TRBV28 | NA | CASSPPSFGRGQYF | TGTGCCAGCAGTCCCCCTTCTTTTGGGCGTGGGCAGTACTTC
TRBJ1-1 | NA | TRBV30 | NA | CAWSPLVRNDGAFF | TGTGCCTGGAGTCCCCTGGTGAGAAATGATGGAGCTTTCTTT
TRBJ2-7 | NA | TRBV25-1 | NA | CASTPGYEQYF | TGTGCCAGCACCCCCGGCTACGAGCAGTACTTC
TRBJ1-5 | TRBD1 | TRBV19 | NA | CASSIIGTGISGQPQHF | TGTGCCAGTAGTATAATTGGGACAGGAATTTCAGGTCAGCCCCAGCATTTT
TRBJ2-3 | NA | TRBV7-8 | NA | CASSPFSDTQYF | TGTGCCAGCAGCCCCTTCTCAGATACGCAGTATTTT
TRBJ1-4 | TRBD1 | TRBV6-6 | NA | CATWTGEGFNEKLFF | TGTGCCACCTGGACAGGGGAGGGCTTTAATGAAAAACTGTTTTTT
TRBJ2-1 | TRBD2 | TRBV5-1 | NA | CASSLLAGVLNEQFF | TGCGCCAGCAGCTTGTTAGCGGGAGTGTTGAATGAGCAGTTCTTC
TRBJ2-5 | TRBD1 | TRBV7-8 | NA | CASSPRTGPQETQYF | TGTGCCAGCAGCCCCAGGACAGGTCCACAAGAGACCCAGTACTTC
TRBJ2-3 | NA | TRBV18 | NA | CASSPLFGYTDTQYF | TGTGCCAGCTCACCTCTATTCGGCTATACAGATACGCAGTATTTT
TRBJ1-5 | NA | TRBV28 | NA | CASRMGGYSNQPQHF | TGTGCCAGCAGGATGGGAGGGTATAGCAATCAGCCCCAGCATTTT
TRBJ1-5 | NA | TRBV7-2 | NA | CASSLYMSYNQPQHF | TGTGCCAGCAGCTTATATATGAGCTACAATCAGCCCCAGCATTTT
TRBJ1-1 | NA | TRBV6-2/TRBV6-3 | NA | CASSLGTGQNTEAFF | TGTGCCAGCAGTTTAGGCACAGGGCAGAACACTGAAGCTTTCTTT
TRBJ1-5 | TRBD1 | TRBV7-2 | NA | CASSSRQGGLGQPQHF | TGTGCCAGCAGCTCACGACAGGGGGGTCTAGGTCAGCCCCAGCATTTT
TRBJ2-3 | NA | TRBV3-1/TRBV3-2 | NA | CASSQDHGVKWDTQYF | TGTGCCAGCAGCCAAGATCATGGGGTGAAGTGGGATACGCAGTATTTT
TRBJ2-3 | NA | TRBV24-1 | NA | CATSDGGARSTDTQYF | TGTGCCACCAGTGATGGGGGGGCTCGGAGCACAGATACGCAGTATTTT
TRBJ2-6 | NA | TRBV5-6 | NA | CASSFPGTGANVLTF | TGTGCCAGCAGCTTTCCCGGGACCGGGGCCAACGTCCTGACTTTC
TRBJ1-5 | NA | TRBV7-9 | once | CASSLEPASSPQHF | TGTGCCAGCAGCTTAGAACCCGCCTCCAGTCCCCAGCATTTT
TRBJ1-2 | NA | TRBV5-1 | NA | CASSAGRAMVDGYTF | TGCGCCAGCAGCGCTGGTAGGGCAATGGTAGATGGCTACACCTTC